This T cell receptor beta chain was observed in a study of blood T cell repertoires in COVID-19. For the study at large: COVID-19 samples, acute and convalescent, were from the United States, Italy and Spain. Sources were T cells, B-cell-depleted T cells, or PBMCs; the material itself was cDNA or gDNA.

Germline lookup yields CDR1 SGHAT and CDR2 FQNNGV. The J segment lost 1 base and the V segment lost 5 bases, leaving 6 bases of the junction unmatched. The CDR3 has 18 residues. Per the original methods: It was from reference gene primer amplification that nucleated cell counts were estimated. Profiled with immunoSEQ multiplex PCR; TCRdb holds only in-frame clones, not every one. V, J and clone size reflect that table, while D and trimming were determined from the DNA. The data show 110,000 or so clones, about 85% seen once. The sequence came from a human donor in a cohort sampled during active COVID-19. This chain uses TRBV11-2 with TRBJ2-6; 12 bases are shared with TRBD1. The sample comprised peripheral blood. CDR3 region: CASSLGTGGVSGANVLTF. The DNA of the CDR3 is TGTGCCAGCAGCCTAGGGACAGGGGGCGTATCTGGGGCCAACGTCCTGACTTTC.